The text below deals with one TCR beta chain. This clone was seen just once. Its antigen remains unidentified. No quality values exist for individual bases; no much larger clone is one base distant. V is pared back by 7 bases and J by 8 bases, with 11 bases lying between the germline termini. As encoded in the germline V gene, CDR1 is MNHNS while CDR2 is SASEGT. Measured from the cysteine to the phenylalanine, the CDR3 is 11 residues long. Only the CDR3 portion is preserved as DNA: 33 bases, with reading frame beginning at the first base. The data derive from a study of cytomegalovirus exposure and HLA in healthy donors (dated by TCRdb to between 2016 and 2019). The study in broad terms: According to an earlier analysis of 550 to 700 of the donors, some 170 million T cells yielded roughly 110 million unique TCR beta sequences and less than 300 Gb of sequence data. To predict cytomegalovirus infection status, the study combined high-throughput TCR immunosequencing, statistical association of individual TCRs with disease status, and machine learning. A later analysis re-examined previously published TCR beta repertoires from around 670 donors and added high-resolution HLA genotyping to investigate patterns of TCR occurrence. The study profiled the T cell repertoires of around 700 subjects by immunosequencing and related them to cytomegalovirus serostatus. About five DR-DQ haplotypes were treated as single units for association and clustering because of strong linkage in the cohort. The study was designed to test whether signatures of past pathogen exposure could be identified by cataloging public T cell receptors. Approximately 310 gigabases of sequencing data and approximately 84 million unique TCR sequences were included in an early release covering several hundred HLA-typed donors. An earlier analysis of around 640 of the donors used high-throughput TCR beta sequencing to judge whether each TCR beta V gene segment behaved as functional or pseudogenic. Every discovery cohort repertoire had been produced on one sequencing platform. The later analysis used no new phenotypic data to find candidate immune exposures, relying instead on TCR beta sequences and their occurrence across donors. Typing coverage differed by locus: A, B, C, DRB1 and DQB1 were typed in roughly 620-630 donors, DQA1 in roughly 510, DPA1 in 600 to 610, and DPB1 in 450 to 480. A later genetic analysis used genome-wide SNP genotypes for about three fifths of the 666 donors, treating that subset as a discovery cohort. Besides the first cohort of 666 subjects, a separate validation cohort made up of about 120 different subjects was used. Both class I and class II loci were covered by HLA typing, at four-digit resolution. Alongside the repertoire data, information on donor age, sex, ethnicity and CMV serostatus was compiled. Across 300 to 500 genotyped donors of the cohort, an average of approximately 220,000 unique TCR beta nucleotide sequences per donor were sequenced, and approximately 17% of those sequences were non-productive. The genetic ancestry cluster associated with self-reported Caucasian donors included 81% of the roughly 400 genotyped donors.

Preparation of the library involved the immunoSEQ multiplex PCR assay. For the multiplex PCR, a mixture combining 60 forward primers for TCR Vbeta segments and 13 reverse primers for TCR Jbeta segments was used. Amplification of the CDR3 region of rearranged TCR beta genes was performed with a multiplex PCR assay on genomic DNA. Amplified TCR beta libraries were sequenced as 87-base-pair reads on the Illumina HiSeq System. Per the original workflow: A later analysis tallied about 77 million unique TCR beta chains across the 666 repertoires, and some 10 million of those chains were shared by two or more donors. Raw reads were error-corrected and collapsed into unique sequences by a nearest-neighbor algorithm in which closely related sequences were merged to remove PCR and sequencing errors. CDR3 sequences were aligned to IMGT reference sequences to assign V, D and J gene segments. Each retained sequence needed at least a six-nucleotide match to both a V gene segment and a J gene segment. Rearrangements were classified as productive when the CDR3 lacked stop codons and remained in frame with V and J, and all other rearrangements were classified as non-productive. Following IMGT convention, CDR3 was defined as the stretch from the second conserved V-encoded cysteine up to the conserved J-encoded phenylalanine. The earlier analysis of around 640 of the donors excluded sequences that lacked an unambiguous match to a single V gene segment. In an earlier analysis of 450 to 700 of the donors, V segments were called functional above 56.7% productive rearrangements and were called segregating when the between-donor standard deviation exceeded 5%. A statistical classification framework was built to diagnose cytomegalovirus status from the catalog of TCR beta chain sequences. A later analysis assigned V and J genes by comparing TCR nucleotide sequences with IMGT/GENE-DB human TR gene sequences. A later analysis assigned CDR3 sequences and most-parsimonious VDJ recombination scenarios with the TCRdist pipeline. In a later analysis, each TCR beta chain was defined by its CDR3 amino acid sequence together with its V-gene family, and reads without a unique V-gene family were excluded. As a way to deal with suspected cross-contamination and a sequencing artifact, a later analysis dropped nearly 600 nucleotide sequences that were highly shared and had low generation probability. A later analysis calculated a clonal expansion index for each public chain from normalized within-repertoire ranks of inferred template counts. Generation probabilities in a later analysis came from a VDJ recombination model fitted to out-of-frame rearrangements, and those results were checked against IGoR. Hypergeometric tests were used in a later analysis to score TCR-TCR, TCR-HLA and TCR-CMV co-occurrence, with a repertoire-size bias correction applied to the TCR pairs. A later analysis estimated false discovery rates by permuting HLA or CMV assignments 20 times. In a later analysis, co-occurring TCRs were grouped using DBSCAN, and TCRdist sequence similarity was added for clustering within HLA-allele-positive subsets. Repertoires with fewer than 30,000 or more than 120,000 public chains were left out of co-occurrence clustering, as were a handful of repertoires with anomalous nucleotide sharing. TCRdb's version of the immuneACCESS table is confined to in-frame rearrangements and falls short of the full clone set. An unresolved V gene accounts for under half of the shortfall where checked; the remainder is of unknown origin. That table gives V, J and clone size, and the DNA gave D and trimming. Counted in this sample were under 200,000 clones; 68% of them appeared once. The ten largest clonotypes hold 1.3% to 1.5% of the sample.

In total, approximately 610 healthy bone marrow donors made up the cohort. At the time of sampling, every cohort member was nominally healthy, though immune exposures that went unrecorded were likely present. The donor tested CMV seronegative, placing the donor among the roughly 350 seronegative members of the cohort. A peripheral blood sample was collected from each donor, and TCR beta sequencing was performed on peripheral blood mononuclear cells. Genomic DNA was extracted from the blood cell samples with the Qiagen DNeasy Blood Extraction Kit. Here is what the overall study found, with its caveats: According to a later analysis, most CMV-associated TCR beta chains appeared to be HLA-restricted, and the HLA associations seemed to be driven largely by CMV exposure. The study listed approximately 150 TCR beta chains as associated with cytomegalovirus. Because some donors lacked HLA typing at each locus, the association tests relied only on the typed subset. In a later analysis, HLA-associated TCR beta chains were found to be more clonally expanded and to have lower generation probabilities than equally common non-associated chains. According to a later analysis, TCR association rates differed among HLA loci, with DRB1 alleles showing the most associated TCRs and HLA-C alleles showing the fewest. The cohort was sequenced for TCR beta chains only, and without alpha or paired-chain data the features that could be detected were limited. Assigning TCR associations to individual alleles was difficult when HLA alleles, especially DR and DQ, strongly co-occurred. While some public TCRs were present in many individuals, most TCR sequences turned up only very rarely across donors. CMV serostatus was the only immune exposure information available for the cohort. Some IMGT-functional V segments, including TRBV6-2 and TRBV6-3, could not be told apart with the 87-base-pair reads, so those segments were excluded. In a later analysis, around 17,000 TCR beta sequences were associated with specific HLA alleles at a false discovery rate of 0.05. Linkage disequilibrium might explain the correlated functional status among segregating V segments, but an unknown experimental factor could not be ruled out. Approximately 18 rarely observed V segments, including chromosome 9 orphons, were excluded from the earlier analysis of some 590 of the donors because counts were too low. According to a later genetic analysis, donors in an Asian-associated ancestry cluster had fewer N-insertions in productive TCRs than the approximately 670-donor mean. It was suggested by the authors that the approach could potentially be generalized to other disease states and immunological phenotypes. A further reported finding was that TCR beta sequences accurately predicted the HLA-A and HLA-B alleles for most subjects in the first cohort. A later genetic analysis associated a missense DCLRE1C variant with V-gene and J-gene trimming of TCR beta chains, and an independent cohort replicated the association. A few of the identified cytomegalovirus-associated TCR beta chains were confirmed in vitro to be specific for cytomegalovirus antigens. A cluster of highly shared sequence variants was judged likely to represent a technical artifact of the sequencing pipeline. In an earlier analysis of more than 500 of the donors, most TCR beta V segments appeared in productive rearrangements about 90% or about 30% of the time, broadly matching IMGT annotations. The classifier was reported to diagnose cytomegalovirus status with high specificity and sensitivity in both the original and validation cohorts. Several of the top co-occurrence clusters appeared to be linked to parvovirus B19, influenza, CMV and Epstein-Barr virus, according to a later analysis. Presence/absence analyses assumed roughly uniform sequencing depth across donors, an assumption that may not hold.

The origin of this receptor is a man between 45 and 60 years old in good health and CMV-seronegative. The specimen sequenced was PBMCs. This sequence uses TRBV6-1 and TRBJ1-1, with the D gene not confidently named. The DNA sequence is as follows: TGTGCCAGCAAGAGGAAGGCCGAAGCTTTCTTT. Its protein reads: CASKRKAEAFF.